Following are 18 T cell receptor beta chains from one sample sequenced in a study of OX40 agonist ivuxolimab in advanced cancers. Produced via immunoSEQ multiplex PCR; TCRdb's table is partial and in-frame only. There are tens of thousands of clones in the sample; about 82% occur only once, and about 2.4% lies in the top ten. The sequences come from CD4+ or CD8+ T cells sorted from blood, collected in a trial of the OX40 agonist ivuxolimab. Source of these receptors: an adult with an advanced solid tumor such as melanoma, head and neck, liver or kidney cancer.

The chain recombines TRBV7-2 with TRBJ2-7; 9 bases map to TRBD2. The V gene end was trimmed by 5 bases and the J gene end by 2 bases; junction bases not matched to a gene: 7. The CDR3 is made up of 15 amino acids. The germline gives CDR1 SGHTA, CDR2 FQGNSA. Here the CDR3 reads CASSHSGGGAYEQYF. CDR3 DNA: TGTGCCAGCAGCCACTCGGGCGGGGGGGCCTACGAGCAGTACTTC. Full variable domain (outside the CDR3, taken from reference TRBV7-2 and TRBJ2-7): GAGVSQSPSNKVTEKGKDVELRCDPISGHTALYWYRQSLGQGLEFLIYFQGNSAPDKSGLPSDRFSAERTGGSVSTLTIQRTQQEDSAVYLCASSHSGGGAYEQYFGPGTRLTVT.

The chain is built from TRBV21-1 and TRBJ2-7; the table's D call of TRBD2 was not tested on the DNA. TRBV21-1 is given as a pseudogene. The CDR3 loop spans 14 amino acids. The CDR3 loop reads CASSNLGEAYEQYF. CDR3 in DNA: TGTGCCAGCAGCAATTTAGGGGAGGCCTACGAGCAGTACTTC.

The gene calls are TRBV6-1 and TRBJ2-2; D tentatively fits TRBD1 or TRBD2 (6 bases each). Trimming took off 11 bases at V and 2 bases at J, with 12 bases between the two ends. The CDR3 runs 13 residues. Germline V gene lookup returns CDR1 MNHNS and CDR2 SASEGT. CDR3 coding DNA: TGTGCCCGCGGGACACCTAACACCGGGGAGCTGTTTTTT. Translation gives CARGTPNTGELFF.

The chain employs TRBV19 and TRBJ2-2; 13 nucleotides align to TRBD2. The germline CDR1 and CDR2 sequences are LNHDA and SQIVND (reference sequence). Trimming at V came to 5 bases and at J to 7 bases, leaving 4 bases not matched to a gene. The CDR3 totals 15 residues. Here the CDR3 reads CASSRWTSGGGELFF. CDR3 coding DNA: TGTGCCAGTAGTCGTTGGACTAGCGGGGGCGGGGAGCTGTTTTTT.

The J gene is TRBJ2-2, the V gene TRBV18; D is unclear. CDR1 and CDR2 (germline): KGHSH, LQKENI. V lost 1 base, J lost 7 bases, and 10 bases lay in between. There are 14 residues in the CDR3. The DNA of the CDR3 is TGTGCCAGCTCACCACTGAGTATGGGCGGGGAGCTGTTTTTT. Encoded protein: CASSPLSMGGELFF.

The V gene is TRBV28, the J gene TRBJ1-6, with D possibly being TRBD1 (6 bases). Germline values: CDR1 MDHEN, CDR2 SYDVKM. The CDR3 extends over 15 amino acids. The V end lost 5 bases, the J end lost 6 bases, and 14 bases lay between the germline ends. The CDR3 DNA reads as TGTGCCAGCAGTCCCGCGGACAGTTCTAATTCACCCCTCCACTTT. Protein: CASSPADSSNSPLHF.

This clone was recorded once. This chain links TRBV19 with TRBJ2-7; 8 bases are a match to TRBD2. Per the germline V gene, CDR1 is LNHDA and CDR2 is SQIVND (reference sequence). CDR3 size: 13 residues. V trimming: 6 bases; J trimming: 3 bases; junction bases outside the gene matches: 4. In DNA form, the CDR3 reads TGTGCCAGTAGCCCGGGACTAGACTACGAGCAGTACTTC. As protein: CASSPGLDYEQYF. The whole variable domain, filled in from reference TRBV19 and TRBJ2-7, reads DGGITQSPKYLFRKEGQNVTLSCEQNLNHDAMYWYRQDPGQGLRLIYYSQIVNDFQKGDIAEGYSVSREKKESFPLTVTSAQKNPTAFYLCASSPGLDYEQYFGPGTRLTVT.

The CDR3 DNA reads as TGTGCCAGCAGCATAACCGGGGGGAAGTCGAGGGCGGAGGGAGAGACCCAGTACTTC. Translating gives CASSITGGKSRAEGETQYF. The genes are TRBV7-2 and TRBJ2-5, with 7 bases matching TRBD2. This CDR3 comprises 19 residues. Germline-derived CDR1 and CDR2 are SGHTA and FQGNSA. After removal of 5 bases from V and 4 bases from J, the junction contained 22 bases not matched to a gene. The whole variable domain, remainder taken from reference TRBV7-2 and TRBJ2-5, is GAGVSQSPSNKVTEKGKDVELRCDPISGHTALYWYRQSLGQGLEFLIYFQGNSAPDKSGLPSDRFSAERTGGSVSTLTIQRTQQEDSAVYLCASSITGGKSRAEGETQYFGPGTRLLVL.

V gene TRBV5-1 combines with J gene TRBJ2-2, with 8 bases fitting TRBD1. The CDR3 has 15 amino acids. The junction had 12 bases not matched to a gene; V was cut back by 7 bases and J by 7 bases. Per the germline V gene, CDR1 is SGHRS and CDR2 is YFSETQ. CDR3 sequence reads: CASAAGQGANGELFF. The CDR3 region has the DNA TGCGCCAGCGCCGCGGGGCAGGGGGCAAACGGGGAGCTGTTTTTT.

V usage is TRBV2 and J usage is TRBJ1-2, with no clear D. Between the trimmed V and J ends, which lost 8 bases and 6 bases, there was a span of 16 bases. The germline V gene has CDR1 SNHLY and CDR2 FYNNEI. The CDR3 runs 13 residues. Here the CDR3 reads CASAAFAYDGYTF. CDR3 coding DNA: TGTGCCAGCGCGGCTTTTGCCTATGATGGCTACACCTTC.

V is TRBV18 and J is TRBJ2-6; 7 bases agree with TRBD1. The trim removed 8 bases at V and 1 base at J, leaving 8 bases unmatched. CDR1 and CDR2 (germline): KGHSH, LQKENI. The CDR3 consists of 16 residues. The CDR3: CASPGTAKSGANVLTF. The CDR3 DNA is TGTGCCAGCCCCGGGACAGCCAAATCTGGGGCCAACGTCCTGACTTTC. The variable domain in full, completed from reference TRBV18 and TRBJ2-6, reads NAGVMQNPRHLVRRRGQEARLRCSPMKGHSHVYWYRQLPEEGLKFMVYLQKENIIDESGMPKERFSAEFPKEGPSILRIQQVVRGDSAAYFCASPGTAKSGANVLTFGAGSRLTVL.

The rearrangement joins TRBV7-6 to TRBJ1-4; no clear D. This CDR3 is built from 15 residues. CDR1 is SGHVS, CDR2 FNYEAQ, per germline. V was trimmed by 1 base and J by 5 bases, leaving 11 bases between them. CDR3 DNA sequence: TGTGCCAGCAGCTTAGGTTCAGTAGCCAATGAAAAACTGTTTTTT. Amino acid sequence: CASSLGSVANEKLFF.

V is TRBV28 and J is TRBJ1-5; D is uncertain. The ends were cut back, 10 bases at V and 0 bases at J, with 16 bases in the middle. The CDR3 sequence is 15 residues long. The V gene's germline CDR1 is MDHEN and CDR2 SYDVKM. The CDR3 protein is CATLIGSYSNQPQHF. CDR3 nucleotides: TGTGCCACCCTGATCGGCAGCTATAGCAATCAGCCCCAGCATTTT.

V is TRBV27 and J is TRBJ2-2; a possible D gene is TRBD2 (5 bases). Germline loops: CDR1 MNHEY, CDR2 SMNVEV (reference sequence). CDR3 length: 14 amino acids. V lost 5 bases and J lost 6, with 13 bases in between. CDR3 DNA: TGTGCCAGCAGTGGCCATTCGCGGGCCGGGGAGCTGTTTTTT. Protein: CASSGHSRAGELFF.

The chain links TRBV5-4 to TRBJ1-2; no clear D gene. The germline V gene has CDR1 SGHNT and CDR2 YYREEE (reference sequence). The V end lost 7 bases, the J end lost 8 bases, and 21 bases lay between the germline ends. The CDR3 spans 14 residues. CDR3 nucleotides: TGTGCCAGCCCGCCGCCACTCTATACGGGAGGCTACACCTTC. Residues: CASPPPLYTGGYTF.

This clone is a singleton in its sample. The V gene is TRBV7-3, the J gene TRBJ1-2, with 8 bases identical to TRBD1. The V and J ends lost 0 bases and 8 bases, in that order; junction bases with no gene match: 14. The CDR3 covers 17 residues. Germline V lookup: CDR1 SGHTA, CDR2 FQGTGA. The CDR3 here is CASSLTSGGEFSSGYTF. In nucleotides, the CDR3 is TGTGCCAGCAGCTTAACGTCAGGGGGCGAATTTTCGTCGGGCTACACCTTC.

The V and J genes are TRBV18 and TRBJ2-5, with D hard to call. Trimming cost V 0 bases and J 5 bases, with 19 bases left between them. The germline gives CDR1 KGHSH, CDR2 LQKENI. The CDR3 spans 17 residues. The CDR3 loop is CASSPPPTNRVGETQYF. CDR3 DNA: TGTGCCAGCTCACCACCGCCTACTAATAGGGTAGGGGAGACCCAGTACTTC. Complete variable domain (other parts from reference TRBV18 and TRBJ2-5): NAGVMQNPRHLVRRRGQEARLRCSPMKGHSHVYWYRQLPEEGLKFMVYLQKENIIDESGMPKERFSAEFPKEGPSILRIQQVVRGDSAAYFCASSPPPTNRVGETQYFGPGTRLLVL.

About this clone itself: The sample holds other DNA sequences that translate to the same CDR3. The CDR3 DNA reads as TGCGCCAGCAGCACCGGGACAGGGATCTACGAGCAGTACTTC. It specifies CASSTGTGIYEQYF. The chain uses TRBV5-1 and TRBJ2-7; TRBD1 matches at 9 bases. Germline loops: CDR1 SGHRS, CDR2 YFSETQ. J was trimmed by 3 bases and V by 4 bases; bases with no gene match: 5. The CDR3 is 14 residues long.